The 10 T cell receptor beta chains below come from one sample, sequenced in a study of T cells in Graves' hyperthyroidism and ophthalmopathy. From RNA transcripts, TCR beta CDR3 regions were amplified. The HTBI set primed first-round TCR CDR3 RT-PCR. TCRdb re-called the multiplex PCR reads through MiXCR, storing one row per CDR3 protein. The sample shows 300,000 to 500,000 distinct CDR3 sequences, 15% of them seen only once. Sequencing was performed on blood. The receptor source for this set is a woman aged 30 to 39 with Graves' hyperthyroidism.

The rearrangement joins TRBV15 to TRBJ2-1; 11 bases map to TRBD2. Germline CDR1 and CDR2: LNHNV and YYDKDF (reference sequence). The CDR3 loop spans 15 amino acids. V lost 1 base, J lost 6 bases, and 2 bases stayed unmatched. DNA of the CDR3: TGTGCCACCAGCAGAGCACTAGCGGGAGCCAATGAGCAGTTCTTC. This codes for CATSRALAGANEQFF.

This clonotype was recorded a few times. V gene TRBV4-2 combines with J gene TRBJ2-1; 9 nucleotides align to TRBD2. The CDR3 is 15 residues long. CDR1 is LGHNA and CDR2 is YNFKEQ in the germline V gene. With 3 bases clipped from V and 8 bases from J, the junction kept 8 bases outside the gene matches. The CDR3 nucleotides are TGTGCCAGCAGCCAGGGCGGGAGGGCCTATTATGAGCAGTTCTTC. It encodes CASSQGGRAYYEQFF.

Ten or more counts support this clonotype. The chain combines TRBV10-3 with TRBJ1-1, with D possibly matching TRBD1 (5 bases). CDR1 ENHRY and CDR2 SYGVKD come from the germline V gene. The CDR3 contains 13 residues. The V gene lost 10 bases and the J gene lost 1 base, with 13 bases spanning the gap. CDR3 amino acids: CATTGTGNTEAFF. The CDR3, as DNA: TGTGCCACTACCGGGACGGGGAACACTGAAGCTTTCTTT.

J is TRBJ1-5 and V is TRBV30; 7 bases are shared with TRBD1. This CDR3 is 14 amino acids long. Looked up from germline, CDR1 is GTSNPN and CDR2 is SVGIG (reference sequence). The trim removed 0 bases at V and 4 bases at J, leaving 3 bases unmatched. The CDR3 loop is CAWSVGRGNQPQHF. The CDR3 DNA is TGTGCCTGGAGTGTGGGCAGGGGGAATCAGCCCCAGCATTTT. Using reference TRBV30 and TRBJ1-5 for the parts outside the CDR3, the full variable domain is SQTIHQWPATLVQPVGSPLSLECTVEGTSNPNLYWYRQAAGRGLQLLFYSVGIGQISSEVPQNLSASRPQDRQFILSSKKLLLSDSGFYLCAWSVGRGNQPQHFGDGTRLSIL.

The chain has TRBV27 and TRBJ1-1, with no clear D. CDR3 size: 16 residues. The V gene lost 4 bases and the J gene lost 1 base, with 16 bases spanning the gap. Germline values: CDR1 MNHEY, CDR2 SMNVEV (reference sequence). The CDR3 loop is CASSSNTGLTNTEAFF. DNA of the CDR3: TGTGCCAGCAGTTCAAACACCGGACTAACGAACACTGAAGCTTTCTTT.

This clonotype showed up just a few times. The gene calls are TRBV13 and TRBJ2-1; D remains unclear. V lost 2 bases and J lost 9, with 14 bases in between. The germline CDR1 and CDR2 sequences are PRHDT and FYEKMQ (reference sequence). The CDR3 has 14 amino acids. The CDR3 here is CASSLKAGFSEQFF. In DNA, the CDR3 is TGTGCCAGCAGCTTAAAGGCTGGCTTCTCTGAGCAGTTCTTC.

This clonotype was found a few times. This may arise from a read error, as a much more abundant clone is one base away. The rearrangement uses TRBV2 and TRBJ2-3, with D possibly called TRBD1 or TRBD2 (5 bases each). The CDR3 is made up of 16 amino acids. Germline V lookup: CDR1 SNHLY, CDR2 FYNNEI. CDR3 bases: TGTGCCAGCAGACGGACGGGAACCCAAGGCACAGGTACGCAGTATTTT. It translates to CASRRTGTQGTGTQYF. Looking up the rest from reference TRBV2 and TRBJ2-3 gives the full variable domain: EPEVTQTPSHQVTQMGQEVILRCVPISNHLYFYWYRQILGQKVEFLVSFYNNEISEKSEIFDDQFSVERPDGSNFTLKIRSTKLEDSAMYFCASRRTGTQGTGTQYFGPGTRLTVL.

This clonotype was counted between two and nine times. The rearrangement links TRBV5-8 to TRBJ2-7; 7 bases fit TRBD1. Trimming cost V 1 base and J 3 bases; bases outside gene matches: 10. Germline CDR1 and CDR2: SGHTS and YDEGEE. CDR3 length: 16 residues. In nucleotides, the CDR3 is TGTGCCAGCAGCTTGTTAGGTGACAGGGCGGGCTACGAGCAGTACTTC. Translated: CASSLLGDRAGYEQYF.

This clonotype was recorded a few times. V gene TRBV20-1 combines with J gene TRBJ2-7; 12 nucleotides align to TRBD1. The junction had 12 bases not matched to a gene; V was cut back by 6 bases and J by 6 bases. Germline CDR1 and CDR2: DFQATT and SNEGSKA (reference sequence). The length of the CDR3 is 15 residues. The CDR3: CSAQKPGTGGLEQYF. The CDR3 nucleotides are TGCAGTGCCCAGAAACCCGGGACAGGGGGCCTCGAGCAGTACTTC.

DNA of the CDR3: TGCAGTGCTCCGACAGGGAATGGGGGATATAGCAATCAGCCCCAGCATTTT. This codes for CSAPTGNGGYSNQPQHF. This chain joins TRBV20-1 and TRBJ1-5; 7 nucleotides line up with TRBD1. Per the germline V gene, CDR1 is DFQATT and CDR2 is SNEGSKA (reference sequence). The CDR3 extends over 17 amino acids. Losses at the gene ends were 5 bases for V and 0 bases for J; bases not matched to a gene: 13.